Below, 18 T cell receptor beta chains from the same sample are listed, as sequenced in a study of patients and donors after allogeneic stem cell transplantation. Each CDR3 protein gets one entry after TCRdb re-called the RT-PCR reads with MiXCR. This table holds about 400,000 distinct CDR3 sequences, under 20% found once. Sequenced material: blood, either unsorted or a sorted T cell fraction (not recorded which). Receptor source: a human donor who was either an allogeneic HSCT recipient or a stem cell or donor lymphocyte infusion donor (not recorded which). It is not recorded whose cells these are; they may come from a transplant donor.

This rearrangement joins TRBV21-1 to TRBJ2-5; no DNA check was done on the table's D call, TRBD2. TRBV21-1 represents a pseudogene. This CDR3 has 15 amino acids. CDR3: CASSNQREEPETQYF. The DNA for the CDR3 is TGTGCCAGCAGCAATCAGCGGGAGGAACCAGAGACCCAGTACTTC.

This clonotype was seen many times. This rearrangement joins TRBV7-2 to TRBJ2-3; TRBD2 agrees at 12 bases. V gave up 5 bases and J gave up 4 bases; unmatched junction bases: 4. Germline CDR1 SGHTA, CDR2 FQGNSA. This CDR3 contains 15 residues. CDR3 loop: CASSLTSGSPDTQYF. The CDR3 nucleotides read TGTGCCAGCAGCCTGACTAGCGGGAGTCCAGATACGCAGTATTTT.

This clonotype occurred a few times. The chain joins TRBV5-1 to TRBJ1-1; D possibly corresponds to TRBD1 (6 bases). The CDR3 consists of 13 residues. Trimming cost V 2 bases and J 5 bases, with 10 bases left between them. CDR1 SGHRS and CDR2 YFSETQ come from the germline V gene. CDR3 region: CASSFRGRTEAFF. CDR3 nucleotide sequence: TGCGCCAGCAGCTTTAGGGGGAGGACTGAAGCTTTCTTT.

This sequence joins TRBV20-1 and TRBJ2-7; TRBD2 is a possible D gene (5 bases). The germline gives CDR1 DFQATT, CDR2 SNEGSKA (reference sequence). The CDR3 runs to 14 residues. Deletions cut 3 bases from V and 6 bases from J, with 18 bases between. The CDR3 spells CSASRVGLGSEQYF. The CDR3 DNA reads TGCAGTGCTAGCCGAGTCGGGTTAGGGAGCGAGCAGTACTTC.

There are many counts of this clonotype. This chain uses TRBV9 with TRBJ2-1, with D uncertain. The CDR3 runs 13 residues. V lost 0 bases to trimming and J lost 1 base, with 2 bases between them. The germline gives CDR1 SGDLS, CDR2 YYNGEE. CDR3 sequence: CASSVGSYNEQFF. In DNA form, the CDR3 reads TGTGCCAGCAGCGTAGGTTCCTACAATGAGCAGTTCTTC. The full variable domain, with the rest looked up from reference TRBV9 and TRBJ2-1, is DSGVTQTPKHLITATGQRVTLRCSPRSGDLSVYWYQQSLDQGLQFLIQYYNGEERAKGNILERFSAQQFPDLHSELNLSSLELGDSALYFCASSVGSYNEQFFGPGTRLTVL.

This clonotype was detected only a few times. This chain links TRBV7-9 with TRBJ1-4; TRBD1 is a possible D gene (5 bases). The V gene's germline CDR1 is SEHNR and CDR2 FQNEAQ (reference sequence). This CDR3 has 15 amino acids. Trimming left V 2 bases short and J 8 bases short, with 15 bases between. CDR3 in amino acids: CASSLNQGSQEKLFF. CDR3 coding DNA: TGTGCCAGCAGCTTAAATCAGGGATCACAGGAAAAACTGTTTTTT.

This CDR3 is CASSLGPAGRTSGANVLTF. The CDR3 coding sequence is TGTGCCAGCAGCTTAGGGCCAGCGGGGCGAACCTCTGGGGCCAACGTCCTGACTTTC. The chain links TRBV11-1 to TRBJ2-6; 7 bases line up with TRBD2. There are 19 residues in the CDR3. The V segment lost 1 base and the J segment 0 bases; nucleotides outside the gene matches: 9. Germline V lookup: CDR1 SGHAT, CDR2 FQDESV (reference sequence).

CDR3 sequence reads: CASSYPNRDRRSFGYTF. Written as DNA, the CDR3 is TGTGCCAGCAGTTACCCGAACCGGGACAGGAGATCCTTTGGCTACACCTTC. The chain links TRBV6-5 to TRBJ1-2, with 8 bases matching TRBD1. With V trimmed by 2 bases and J by 7 bases, 15 bases remained unmatched. The V gene's germline CDR1 is MNHEY and CDR2 SVGAGI. The CDR3 runs to 17 residues.

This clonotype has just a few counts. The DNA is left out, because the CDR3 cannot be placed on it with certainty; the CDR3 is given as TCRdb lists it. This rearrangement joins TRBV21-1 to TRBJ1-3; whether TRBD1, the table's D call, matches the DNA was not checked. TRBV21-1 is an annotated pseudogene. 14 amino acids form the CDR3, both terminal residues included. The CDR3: CASSKVGAGNTIYF.

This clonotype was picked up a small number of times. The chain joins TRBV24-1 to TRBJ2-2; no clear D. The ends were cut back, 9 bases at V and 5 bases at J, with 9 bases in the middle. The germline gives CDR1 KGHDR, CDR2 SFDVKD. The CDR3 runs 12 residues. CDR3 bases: TGTGCCACCGGACCTGGGACCGGGGAGCTGTTTTTT. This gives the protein CATGPGTGELFF.

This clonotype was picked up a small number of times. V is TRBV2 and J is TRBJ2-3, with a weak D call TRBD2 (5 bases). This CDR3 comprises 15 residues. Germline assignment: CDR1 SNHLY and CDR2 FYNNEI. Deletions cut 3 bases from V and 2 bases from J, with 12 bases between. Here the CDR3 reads CASSDEGRYTDTQYF. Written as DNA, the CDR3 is TGTGCCAGCAGTGATGAGGGCCGCTACACAGATACGCAGTATTTT.

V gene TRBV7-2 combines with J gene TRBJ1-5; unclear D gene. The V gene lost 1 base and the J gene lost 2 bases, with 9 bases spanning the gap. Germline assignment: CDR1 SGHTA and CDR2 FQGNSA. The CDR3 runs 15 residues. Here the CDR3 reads CASSLVVGRNQPQHF. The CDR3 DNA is TGTGCCAGCAGCTTAGTAGTTGGTCGCAATCAGCCCCAGCATTTT.

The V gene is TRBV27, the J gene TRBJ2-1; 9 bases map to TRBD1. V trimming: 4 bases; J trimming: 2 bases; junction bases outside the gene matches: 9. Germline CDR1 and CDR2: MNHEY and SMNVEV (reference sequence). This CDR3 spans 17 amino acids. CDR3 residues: CASSWGDRDDPYNEQFF. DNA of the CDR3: TGTGCCAGCAGTTGGGGGGACAGGGATGATCCCTACAATGAGCAGTTCTTC.

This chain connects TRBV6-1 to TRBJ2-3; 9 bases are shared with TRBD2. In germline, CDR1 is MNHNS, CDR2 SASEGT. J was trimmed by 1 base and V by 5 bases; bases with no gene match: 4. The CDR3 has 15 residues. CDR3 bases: TGTGCCAGCAGTAGACAGCGGGGGGGCACAGATACGCAGTATTTT. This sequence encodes CASSRQRGGTDTQYF.

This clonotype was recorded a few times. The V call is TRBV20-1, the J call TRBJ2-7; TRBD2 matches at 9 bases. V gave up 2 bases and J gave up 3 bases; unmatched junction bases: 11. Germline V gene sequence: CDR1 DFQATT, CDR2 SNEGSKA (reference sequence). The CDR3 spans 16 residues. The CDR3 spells CSARKPQREARYEQYF. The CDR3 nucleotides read TGCAGTGCTAGAAAACCTCAGCGGGAGGCCCGCTACGAGCAGTACTTC.

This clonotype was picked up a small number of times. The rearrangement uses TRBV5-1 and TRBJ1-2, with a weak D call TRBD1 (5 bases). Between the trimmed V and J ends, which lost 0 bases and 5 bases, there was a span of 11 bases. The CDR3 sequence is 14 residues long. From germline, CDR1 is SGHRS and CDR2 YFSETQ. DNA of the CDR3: TGCGCCAGCAGCTTGGGGGTAACAGGATATGGCTACACCTTC. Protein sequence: CASSLGVTGYGYTF.

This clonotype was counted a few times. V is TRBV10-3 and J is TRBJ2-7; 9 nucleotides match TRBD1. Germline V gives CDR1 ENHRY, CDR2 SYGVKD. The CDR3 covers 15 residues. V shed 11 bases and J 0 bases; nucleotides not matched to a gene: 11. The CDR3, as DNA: TGTGCCTCAAGGGGACAGGGTCCAGTCTCCTACGAGCAGTACTTC. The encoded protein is CASRGQGPVSYEQYF.

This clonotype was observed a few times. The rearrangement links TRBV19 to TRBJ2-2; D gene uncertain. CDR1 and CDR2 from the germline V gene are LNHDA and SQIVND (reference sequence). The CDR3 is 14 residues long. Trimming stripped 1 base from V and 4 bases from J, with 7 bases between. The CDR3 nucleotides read TGTGCCAGTAGTATAGGACTTGGCACCGGGGAGCTGTTTTTT. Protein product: CASSIGLGTGELFF.